These 3 T cell receptor beta chains came from one sample sequenced in a study of CXCR3-negative and CXCR3-positive naive CD8 T cells (dated by TCRdb to the late 2010s). What the study reported, not specific to this receptor: TRB CDR3s from CXCR3-positive naive cells showed higher hydrophobicity (lower Kidera factor 4), lower energy, and higher strength and volume indices than CXCR3-negative naive cells.

Sequencing instrument: NextSeq 550. The Human TCR Profiling Kit (MiLaboratory) was used to prepare UMI-labeled 5' RACE TRB cDNA libraries. TCRdb reanalyzed the reads, keeping one entry per CDR3 protein sequence and omitting DNA. The sample table includes some 140,000 distinct CDR3 sequences. Around 0.5% of the sample is held by the ten biggest clonotypes. Their specific antigens are unknown. The sequenced material came from naive CXCR3+ CD8+ T cells from blood. The sample's cell subset or site label is to be understood as: CD45RO-CCR7+CD27+CD95- naive CD8+ T cells expressing CXCR3 (TNR3+). Receptors were obtained from a human donor in good health. Some clones in this sample may be carry-over from other donors' samples.

V gene TRBV19 combines with J gene TRBJ1-1; TCRdb designates TRBD1, a call that cannot be tested without DNA. CDR1 and CDR2 from the germline V gene are LNHDA and SQIVND (reference sequence). This CDR3 region has 13 residues. CDR3 protein: CASSMGGATEAFF.

The chain couples TRBV3-1 to TRBJ2-7. This CDR3 region has 15 residues. In germline, CDR1 is LGHDT, CDR2 YNNKEL (reference sequence). CDR3 in amino acids: CASSHYTLATYEQYF.

The genes are TRBV7-9 and TRBJ1-1; TCRdb designates TRBD1, a call that cannot be tested without DNA. The CDR3 spans 14 residues. The germline V gene has CDR1 SEHNR and CDR2 FQNEAQ (reference sequence). The CDR3 protein is CASSWVGGFTEAFF. The full variable domain, completed using reference TRBV7-9 and TRBJ1-1, is DTGVSQNPRHKITKRGQNVTFRCDPISEHNRLYWYRQTLGQGPEFLTYFQNEAQLEKSRLLSDRFSAERPKGSFSTLEIQRTEQGDSAMYLCASSWVGGFTEAFFGQGTRLTVV.